A selection of T cell receptor beta chains follows, all from one sample in a study of blood T cell repertoires in COVID-19. Produced via immunoSEQ multiplex PCR; TCRdb's table is partial and in-frame only. The sample lists just over 95,000 clones, over 70% seen once, with 3.5% to 5% in the top ten. Sample: peripheral blood. These receptors were obtained from a man aged 60 to 69 with acute or convalescent COVID-19. The CDR3 runs from the conserved cysteine through the conserved F or W. The D gene is left open where the match is weak. Some rows mark clone size as missing; the rest say once, few, many or name a class of expanded clone.

J: TRBJ1-2
size: -
V: TRBV3-1/TRBV3-2
D: -
CDR3: CASSQVASGSPKYGYTF
DNA: TGTGCCAGCAGCCAAGTGGCTAGTGGGAGCCCGAAATATGGCTACACCTTC

J: TRBJ2-6
size: -
V: TRBV11-3
D: TRBD2
CDR3: CASKAGEHSGANVLTF
DNA: TGTGCCAGCAAGGCGGGGGAGCACTCTGGGGCCAACGTCCTGACTTTC

J: TRBJ1-4
size: -
V: TRBV6-5
D: -
CDR3: CVAGDLGEKLFF
DNA: TGTGTCGCGGGGGATTTGGGTGAAAAACTGTTTTTT

J: TRBJ1-2
size: -
V: TRBV11-3
D: -
CDR3: CASSSHQRGYYGYTF
DNA: TGTGCCAGCAGCTCACACCAAAGGGGGTACTATGGCTACACCTTC

J: TRBJ2-7
size: -
V: TRBV7-3
D: -
CDR3: CASSLNTGREQYF
DNA: TGTGCCAGCAGCTTAAATACAGGGAGAGAGCAGTACTTC

J: TRBJ1-5
size: -
V: TRBV18
D: -
CDR3: CASSREITISNQPQHF
DNA: TGTGCCAGCTCACGAGAGATTACCATTAGCAATCAGCCCCAGCATTTT

J: TRBJ1-1
size: -
V: TRBV27
D: TRBD1
CDR3: CASSFTGAINTEAFF
DNA: TGTGCCAGCAGTTTCACAGGGGCCATAAACACTGAAGCTTTCTTT

J: TRBJ1-2
size: -
V: TRBV5-1
D: TRBD1
CDR3: CASSSGTGAGYGYTF
DNA: TGCGCCAGCAGCTCGGGTACAGGGGCAGGCTATGGCTACACCTTC

J: TRBJ1-1
size: -
V: TRBV12-3/TRBV12-4
D: -
CDR3: CASSPSGRAFF
DNA: TGTGCCAGCAGTCCATCAGGGCGGGCTTTCTTT

J: TRBJ1-1
size: -
V: TRBV10-1
D: -
CDR3: CASSPTAQPSEAFF
DNA: TGCGCCAGCAGTCCCACGGCACAGCCCTCCGAAGCTTTCTTT

J: TRBJ1-3
size: -
V: TRBV19
D: -
CDR3: CASRRGQSGNTIYF
DNA: TGTGCCAGTAGACGAGGACAGTCGGGAAACACCATATATTTT

J: TRBJ2-1
size: once
V: TRBV7-8
D: -
CDR3: CASSLYYNEQFF
DNA: TGTGCCAGCAGCCTCTACTACAATGAGCAGTTCTTC

J: TRBJ1-1
size: -
V: TRBV12-3/TRBV12-4
D: -
CDR3: CASSLLEGTPFF
DNA: TGTGCCAGCAGTTTACTCGAAGGGACACCTTTCTTT

J: TRBJ1-6
size: -
V: TRBV6-5
D: TRBD1
CDR3: CASSYWGQGAGSPLHF
DNA: TGTGCCAGCAGTTACTGGGGACAGGGGGCTGGATCACCCCTCCACTTT

J: TRBJ2-1
size: -
V: TRBV13
D: TRBD2
CDR3: CASSFAGVRFF
DNA: TGTGCCAGCAGCTTTGCGGGGGTCCGGTTCTTC

J: TRBJ2-1
size: -
V: TRBV7-2
D: -
CDR3: CASRENRVPTSEQFF
DNA: TGTGCCAGCAGAGAAAACAGGGTTCCTACAAGTGAGCAGTTCTTC

J: TRBJ2-5
size: -
V: TRBV18
D: -
CDR3: CASSRGETQYF
DNA: TGTGCCAGCTCCCGCGGGGAGACCCAGTACTTC

J: TRBJ1-1
size: -
V: TRBV19
D: TRBD1
CDR3: CASTQLRGQRMNTEAFF
DNA: TGTGCCAGTACCCAACTCCGGGGACAGAGAATGAACACTGAAGCTTTCTTT

J: TRBJ1-3
size: -
V: TRBV29-1
D: -
CDR3: CSVSTRSGNTIYF
DNA: TGCAGCGTCTCGACTCGGTCTGGAAACACCATATATTTT

J: TRBJ2-3
size: -
V: TRBV3-1/TRBV3-2
D: -
CDR3: CASSPFGTDTQYF
DNA: TGTGCCAGCAGCCCGTTCGGCACAGATACGCAGTATTTT

J: TRBJ2-2
size: -
V: TRBV9
D: TRBD2
CDR3: CASSLRAGGNTGELFF
DNA: TGTGCCAGCAGCCTCCGAGCGGGAGGTAACACCGGGGAGCTGTTTTTT

J: TRBJ2-1
size: -
V: TRBV12-3/TRBV12-4
D: -
CDR3: CASRGVNEQFF
DNA: TGTGCCAGCAGAGGGGTAAATGAGCAGTTCTTC

J: TRBJ2-5
size: -
V: TRBV18
D: -
CDR3: CASSLGVETQYF
DNA: TGTGCCAGCTCACTGGGCGTGGAGACCCAGTACTTC

J: TRBJ1-1
size: -
V: TRBV15
D: TRBD1
CDR3: CATSRDRTGSTEAFF
DNA: TGTGCCACCAGCAGAGATAGGACAGGGAGCACTGAAGCTTTCTTT

J: TRBJ1-5
size: -
V: TRBV10-3
D: -
CDR3: CAISEQLGGDSNQPQHF
DNA: TGTGCCATCAGTGAGCAATTAGGAGGGGACAGCAATCAGCCCCAGCATTTT

J: TRBJ1-3
size: -
V: TRBV7-9
D: -
CDR3: CASSPGDTIYF
DNA: TGTGCCAGCAGCCCAGGGGACACCATATATTTT

J: TRBJ1-6
size: -
V: TRBV18
D: -
CDR3: CASSMTGYNSPLHF
DNA: TGTGCCAGCTCAATGACAGGCTATAATTCACCCCTCCACTTT

J: TRBJ2-3
size: -
V: TRBV18
D: TRBD2
CDR3: CASSPTGTSGTDTQYF
DNA: TGTGCCAGCTCACCCACCGGGACTAGCGGGACAGATACGCAGTATTTT

J: TRBJ1-2
size: -
V: TRBV5-1
D: -
CDR3: CASSLVGVGYTF
DNA: TGCGCCAGCAGCTTGGTAGGGGTTGGCTACACCTTC

J: TRBJ2-5
size: once
V: TRBV11-3
D: TRBD2
CDR3: CASSPGLAGAQETQYF
DNA: TGTGCCAGCAGCCCGGGACTAGCGGGGGCCCAAGAGACCCAGTACTTC

J: TRBJ1-6
size: -
V: TRBV7-2
D: -
CDR3: CASSFVQAPGNSPLHF
DNA: TGTGCCAGCAGCTTTGTACAGGCCCCTGGGAATTCACCCCTCCACTTT

J: TRBJ2-5
size: -
V: TRBV11-2
D: TRBD2
CDR3: CASSLSTTGGETQYF
DNA: TGTGCCAGCAGCTTATCTACGACGGGAGGGGAGACCCAGTACTTC

J: TRBJ1-4
size: once
V: TRBV3-1/TRBV3-2
D: TRBD1
CDR3: CASSLTTPQGRNEKLFF
DNA: TGTGCCAGCAGCCTCACCACTCCACAGGGGAGGAATGAAAAACTGTTTTTT